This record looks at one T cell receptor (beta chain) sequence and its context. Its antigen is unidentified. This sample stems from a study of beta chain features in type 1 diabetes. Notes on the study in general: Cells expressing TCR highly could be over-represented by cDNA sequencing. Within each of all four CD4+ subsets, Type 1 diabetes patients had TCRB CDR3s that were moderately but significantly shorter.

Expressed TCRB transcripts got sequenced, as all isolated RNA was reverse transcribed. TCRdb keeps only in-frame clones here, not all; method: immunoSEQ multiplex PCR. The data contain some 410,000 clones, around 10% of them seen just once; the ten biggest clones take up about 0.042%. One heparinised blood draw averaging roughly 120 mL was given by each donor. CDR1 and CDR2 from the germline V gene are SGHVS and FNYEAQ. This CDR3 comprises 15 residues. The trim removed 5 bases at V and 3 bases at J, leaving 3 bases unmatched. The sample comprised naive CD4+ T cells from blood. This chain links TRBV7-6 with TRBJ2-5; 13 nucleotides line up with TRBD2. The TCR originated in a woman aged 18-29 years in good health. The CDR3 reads CASSHGLAGEETQYF. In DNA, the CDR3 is TGTGCCAGCAGCCACGGACTAGCGGGGGAAGAGACCCAGTACTTC.